Below, one T cell receptor beta chain is given with its context. Its antigen is still unknown. Clones were sequenced by immunoSEQ multiplex PCR, and TCRdb holds only the in-frame ones, with some missing. The sample has around 100,000 clones; around 94% are singletons. The entry originates in a study of graft-versus-host responses after intestinal transplantation. Study-wide background: Multivisceral, liver-intestinal, or isolated intestinal transplants were performed in recipients.

Findings of the study overall: Recipient marrow harbored GvH clones, some of which surfaced first in ileum or blood.

V was shortened by 10 bases and J by 5 bases, with 18 bases between the two germline ends. Germline CDR1 is LNHDA and CDR2 is SQIVND (reference sequence). The CDR3 has 14 residues. The material was unstimulated CD4+ T cells sorted from spleen or lymph node cells, obtained before transplant. The receptor was isolated from a human donor who was the organ donor for an intestinal transplant. This chain uses TRBV19 with TRBJ1-5, with D perhaps TRBD1 (5 bases). The CDR3 loop reads CATKRGTDDQPQHF. The CDR3 bases are TGTGCCACCAAGCGTGGGACCGATGATCAGCCCCAGCATTTT.